Listed below are T cell receptor beta chains from one sample, sequenced in a study of blood T cell repertoires in COVID-19. The data were produced by immunoSEQ multiplex PCR, yet TCRdb's version contains in-frame clones alone and is incomplete. The table records around 26,000 clones, about 90% of them present only once. The sequencing sample was made of peripheral blood. These TCRs come from a human donor in a cohort sampled during active COVID-19. The CDR3 runs from the conserved cysteine through the conserved F or W. Fields, in order: D gene, J gene, V gene, clone size, CDR3 DNA, CDR3 protein. The D gene is left open where the match is weak. Size tells how often a clone was seen (once, few, many) or the class of an expanded clone, and some rows leave it out.

D gene: TRBD2
J gene: TRBJ2-2
V gene: TRBV5-8
clone size: -
CDR3 DNA: TGTGCCAGCAGCCCTCGAGGAGCGGGGGGCACCGGGGAGCTGTTTTTT
CDR3 protein: CASSPRGAGGTGELFF

D gene: -
J gene: TRBJ2-2
V gene: TRBV6-8
clone size: -
CDR3 DNA: TGTGCCAGCGGATATGGCAGGGCCCCCGTTGACACCGGGGAGCTGTTTTTT
CDR3 protein: CASGYGRAPVDTGELFF

D gene: TRBD2
J gene: TRBJ2-3
V gene: TRBV28
clone size: -
CDR3 DNA: TGTGCCAGCAGTTTAGTTGGCGGGGGGGCGGGGACAGATACGCAGTATTTT
CDR3 protein: CASSLVGGGAGTDTQYF

D gene: TRBD1
J gene: TRBJ2-5
V gene: TRBV9
clone size: -
CDR3 DNA: TGTGCCAGCAGCCCCGAGACAGGGGGCCTAGGAGAGACCCAGTACTTC
CDR3 protein: CASSPETGGLGETQYF

D gene: TRBD1
J gene: TRBJ1-2
V gene: TRBV18
clone size: once
CDR3 DNA: TGTGCCAGCTCGCCCGGGACAGGGGCCTCCTATGGCTACACCTTC
CDR3 protein: CASSPGTGASYGYTF

D gene: TRBD2
J gene: TRBJ2-5
V gene: TRBV7-6
clone size: -
CDR3 DNA: TGTGCCAGCAGCTCTAGTGGGGGGCTAGCGGGAGAGACCCAGTACTTC
CDR3 protein: CASSSSGGLAGETQYF

D gene: TRBD1
J gene: TRBJ2-3
V gene: TRBV5-6
clone size: -
CDR3 DNA: TGTGCCAGCCTATTGACAGGGGGTGTTGTGGATACGCAGTATTTT
CDR3 protein: CASLLTGGVVDTQYF

D gene: TRBD2
J gene: TRBJ2-1
V gene: TRBV4-1
clone size: -
CDR3 DNA: TGCGCCAGCAGCCAAGAGCCTAGCGGGTACAATGAGCAGTTCTTC
CDR3 protein: CASSQEPSGYNEQFF

D gene: TRBD1
J gene: TRBJ1-5
V gene: TRBV9
clone size: -
CDR3 DNA: TGTGCCAGCAGCGTAGCCGGGACAGTCAATCAGCCCCAGCATTTT
CDR3 protein: CASSVAGTVNQPQHF

D gene: TRBD1
J gene: TRBJ1-1
V gene: TRBV23-1
clone size: -
CDR3 DNA: TGCGCCAGCAGCCCCCAGACAGGGATCATTTTTGAAGCTTTCTTT
CDR3 protein: CASSPQTGIIFEAFF

D gene: -
J gene: TRBJ2-5
V gene: TRBV14
clone size: once
CDR3 DNA: TGTGCCAGCAGCCCACGAAGACAGGCGGTAAAAGAGACCCAGTACTTC
CDR3 protein: CASSPRRQAVKETQYF

D gene: TRBD1
J gene: TRBJ1-2
V gene: TRBV2
clone size: -
CDR3 DNA: TGTGCCAGCAGACCCGGGACAGACTATGGCTACACCTTC
CDR3 protein: CASRPGTDYGYTF

D gene: -
J gene: TRBJ2-2
V gene: TRBV7-2
clone size: -
CDR3 DNA: TGTGCCAGCAGGAGTAAGACAGGGAACACCGGGGAGCTGTTTTTT
CDR3 protein: CASRSKTGNTGELFF

D gene: -
J gene: TRBJ1-2
V gene: TRBV20-1
clone size: -
CDR3 DNA: TGCAGTGCTAGCGGCTATGGCTACACCTTC
CDR3 protein: CSASGYGYTF

D gene: -
J gene: TRBJ2-1
V gene: TRBV6-2/TRBV6-3
clone size: -
CDR3 DNA: TGTGCCAGCAGTTACTTCGGGTATGTTCCGTTCTTC
CDR3 protein: CASSYFGYVPFF

D gene: -
J gene: TRBJ1-6
V gene: TRBV6-1
clone size: -
CDR3 DNA: TGTGCCAGCAGTGAACAGGTTACCAGCTCCTATAATTCACCCCTCCACTTT
CDR3 protein: CASSEQVTSSYNSPLHF

D gene: TRBD1
J gene: TRBJ1-1
V gene: TRBV9
clone size: -
CDR3 DNA: TGTGCCAGCAGCCTAGAGACAGGGGACACTGAAGCTTTCTTT
CDR3 protein: CASSLETGDTEAFF

D gene: TRBD1
J gene: TRBJ1-1
V gene: TRBV29-1
clone size: -
CDR3 DNA: TGCAGCGTAATAGGGGGCTGGGGCACTGAAGCTTTCTTT
CDR3 protein: CSVIGGWGTEAFF